This entry is about one T cell receptor (beta chain). What it recognizes is unknown. This record belongs to a study of cytomegalovirus exposure and HLA in healthy donors. Study context: Among about 380 genotyped donors, 80% to 90% fell in the Caucasian-associated ancestry cluster.

Germline loops: CDR1 GTSNPN, CDR2 SVGIG (reference sequence). The trim removed 0 bases at V and 6 bases at J, leaving 7 bases unmatched. This CDR3 spans 15 amino acids. PCR was performed using 60 Vbeta and 13 Jbeta primers. In the original analysis: The count from a later analysis was roughly 80 million unique TCR beta chains, about 10 million of them shared. Profiling relied on immunoSEQ multiplex PCR, and the TCRdb table lists in-frame clones only, not all of them. That table is the source of V, J and clone size, and D and trimming were worked out from the DNA. This sample has approximately 260,000 clones, with roughly 86% found just once. Study-level results: An analysis that was carried out later associated fewer than 20,000 TCR beta sequences with HLA alleles at 0.05 false discovery rate.

The sequenced material came from PBMCs. The sequence was collected from a woman between 35 and 50 years old in good health and CMV-seropositive. This chain links TRBV30 with TRBJ2-1, with TRBD2 matching 8 bases. The DNA of the CDR3 is TGTGCCTGGAGTGTGGATAGCGGGGCGGGCAATGAGCAGTTCTTC. Translating it yields CAWSVDSGAGNEQFF.